This TCR beta chain comes out of a study of blood T cell repertoires in COVID-19. On the study more broadly: Samples representing acute and convalescent COVID-19 were sourced from the United States, Italy and Spain. Nucleic acid was either cDNA or gDNA, and it came from T cells, B-cell-depleted T cells, or PBMCs.

Trimming pared 5 bases from V and 6 bases from J, leaving 7 bases between. The CDR3 consists of 12 residues. Sequencing used immunoSEQ multiplex PCR; TCRdb keeps in-frame clones, though not all of them. The sample yields about 210,000 clones, 70% to 85% seen once. The rearrangement uses TRBV12-3 or TRBV12-4 and TRBJ2-2, with D maybe TRBD2 (6 bases). The origin of this receptor is a man aged 40-49 years who had recovered from COVID-19. Sequenced material: peripheral blood. The CDR3 region has the DNA TGTGCCAGCAGTCCTAGCGCCGGGGAGCTGTTTTTT. Translating gives CASSPSAGELFF.